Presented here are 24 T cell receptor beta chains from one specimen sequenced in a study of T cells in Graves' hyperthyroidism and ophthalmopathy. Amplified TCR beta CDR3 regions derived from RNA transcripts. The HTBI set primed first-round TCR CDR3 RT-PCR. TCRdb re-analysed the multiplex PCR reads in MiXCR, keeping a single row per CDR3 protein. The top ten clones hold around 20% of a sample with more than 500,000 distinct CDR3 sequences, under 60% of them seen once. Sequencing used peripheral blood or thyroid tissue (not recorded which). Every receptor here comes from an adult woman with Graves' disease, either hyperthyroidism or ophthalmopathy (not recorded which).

In nucleotides, the CDR3 is TGTGCCAGCAGCCGATCAGGGATGCTGAGGCTAGCGGGAGTTGAAAATGAGCAGTTCTTC. This gives the protein CASSRSGMLRLAGVENEQFF. The rearrangement joins TRBV13 to TRBJ2-7, with 10 bases aligning to TRBD2. The assigned J gene may be wrong: the sequence end matches TRBJ2-1 better. Germline V CDR1 and CDR2: PRHDT, FYEKMQ (reference sequence). The CDR3 is 20 amino acids.

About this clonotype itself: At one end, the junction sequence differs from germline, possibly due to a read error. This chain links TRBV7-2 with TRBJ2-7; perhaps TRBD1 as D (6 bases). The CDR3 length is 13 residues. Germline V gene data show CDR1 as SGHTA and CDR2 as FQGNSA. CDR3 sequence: CASNLQGSGEQYF. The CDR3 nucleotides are TGTGCCAGCAACTTACAGGGATCGGGAGAGCAGTACTTC.

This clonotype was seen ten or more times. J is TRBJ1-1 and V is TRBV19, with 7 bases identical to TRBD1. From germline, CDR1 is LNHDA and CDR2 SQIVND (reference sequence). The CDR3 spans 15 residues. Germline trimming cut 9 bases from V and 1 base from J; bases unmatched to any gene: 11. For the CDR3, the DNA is TGTGCCAGCCTCCCTCGGCAGGGGGGGAACACTGAAGCTTTCTTT. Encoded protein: CASLPRQGGNTEAFF. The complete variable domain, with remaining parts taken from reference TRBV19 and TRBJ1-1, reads DGGITQSPKYLFRKEGQNVTLSCEQNLNHDAMYWYRQDPGQGLRLIYYSQIVNDFQKGDIAEGYSVSREKKESFPLTVTSAQKNPTAFYLCASLPRQGGNTEAFFGQGTRLTVV.

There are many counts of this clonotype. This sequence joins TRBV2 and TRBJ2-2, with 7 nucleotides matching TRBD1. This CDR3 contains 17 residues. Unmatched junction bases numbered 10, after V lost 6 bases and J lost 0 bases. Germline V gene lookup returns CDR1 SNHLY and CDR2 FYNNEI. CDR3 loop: CASRGTYRGANTGELFF. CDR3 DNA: TGTGCCAGCAGGGGAACGTACAGGGGAGCGAACACCGGGGAGCTGTTTTTT.

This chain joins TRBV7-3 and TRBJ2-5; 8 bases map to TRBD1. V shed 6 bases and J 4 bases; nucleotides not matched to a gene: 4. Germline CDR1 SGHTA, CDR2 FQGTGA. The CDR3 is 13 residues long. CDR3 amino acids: CASRPGTGETQYF. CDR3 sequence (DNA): TGTGCCAGCAGACCCGGGACAGGAGAGACCCAGTACTTC.

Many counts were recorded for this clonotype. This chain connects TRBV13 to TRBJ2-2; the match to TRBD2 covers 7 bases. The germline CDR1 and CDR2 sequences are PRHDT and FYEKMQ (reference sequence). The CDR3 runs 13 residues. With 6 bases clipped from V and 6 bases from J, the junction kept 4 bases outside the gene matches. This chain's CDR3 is CASRPGGSGELFF. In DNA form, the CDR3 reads TGTGCCAGCAGACCGGGAGGCTCCGGGGAGCTGTTTTTT.

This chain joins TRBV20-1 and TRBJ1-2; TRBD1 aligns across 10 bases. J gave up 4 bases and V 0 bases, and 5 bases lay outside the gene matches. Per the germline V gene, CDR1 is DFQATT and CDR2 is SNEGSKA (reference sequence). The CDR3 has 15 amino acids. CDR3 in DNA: TGCAGTGCTAGAGATCGGGACAGGGGTTCCTATGGCTACACCTTC. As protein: CSARDRDRGSYGYTF.

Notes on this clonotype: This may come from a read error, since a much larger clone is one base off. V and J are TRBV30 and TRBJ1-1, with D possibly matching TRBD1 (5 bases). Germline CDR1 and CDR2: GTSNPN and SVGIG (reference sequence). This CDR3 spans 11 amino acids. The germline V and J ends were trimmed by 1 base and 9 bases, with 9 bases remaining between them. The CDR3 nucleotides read TGTGCCTGGAGTGAGAAGGGGCAAGCTTTCTTT. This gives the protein CAWSEKGQAFF.

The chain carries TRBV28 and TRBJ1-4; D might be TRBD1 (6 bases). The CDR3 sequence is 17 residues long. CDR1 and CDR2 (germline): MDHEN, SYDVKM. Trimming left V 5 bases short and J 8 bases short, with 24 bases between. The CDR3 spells CASSPRGVLGGTEKLFF. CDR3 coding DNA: TGTGCCAGCAGTCCTAGGGGTGTCTTAGGGGGGACCGAAAAACTGTTTTTT. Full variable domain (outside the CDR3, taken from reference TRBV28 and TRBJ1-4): DVKVTQSSRYLVKRTGEKVFLECVQDMDHENMFWYRQDPGLGLRLIYFSYDVKMKEKGDIPEGYSVSREKKERFSLILESASTNQTSMYLCASSPRGVLGGTEKLFFGSGTQLSVL.

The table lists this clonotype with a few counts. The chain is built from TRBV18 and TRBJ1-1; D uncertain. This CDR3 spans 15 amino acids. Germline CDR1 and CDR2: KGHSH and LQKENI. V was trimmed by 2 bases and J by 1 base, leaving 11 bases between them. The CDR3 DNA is TGTGCCAGCTCACCAGGCCTCCGCGGGAACACTGAAGCTTTCTTT. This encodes CASSPGLRGNTEAFF. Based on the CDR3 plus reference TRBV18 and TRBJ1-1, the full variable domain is NAGVMQNPRHLVRRRGQEARLRCSPMKGHSHVYWYRQLPEEGLKFMVYLQKENIIDESGMPKERFSAEFPKEGPSILRIQQVVRGDSAAYFCASSPGLRGNTEAFFGQGTRLTVV.

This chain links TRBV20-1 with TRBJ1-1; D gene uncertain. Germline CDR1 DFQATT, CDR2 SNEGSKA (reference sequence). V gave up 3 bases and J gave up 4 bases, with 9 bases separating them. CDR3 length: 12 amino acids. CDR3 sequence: CSASGESTEAFF. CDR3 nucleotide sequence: TGCAGTGCTAGTGGGGAAAGCACTGAAGCTTTCTTT.

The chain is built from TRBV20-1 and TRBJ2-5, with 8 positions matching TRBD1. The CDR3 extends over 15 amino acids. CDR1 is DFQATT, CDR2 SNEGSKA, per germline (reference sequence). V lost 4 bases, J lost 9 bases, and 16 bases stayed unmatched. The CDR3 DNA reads TGCAGTGCTATCCAGGGGGCGGTTGGCAATCAGCCCCAGTACTTC. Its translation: CSAIQGAVGNQPQYF.

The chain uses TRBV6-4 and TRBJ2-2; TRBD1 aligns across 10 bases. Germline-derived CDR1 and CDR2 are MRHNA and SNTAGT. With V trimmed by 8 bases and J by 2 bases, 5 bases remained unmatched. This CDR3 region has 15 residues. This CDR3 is CASPGDRGNTGELFF. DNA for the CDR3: TGTGCCAGCCCAGGGGACAGGGGTAACACCGGGGAGCTGTTTTTT.

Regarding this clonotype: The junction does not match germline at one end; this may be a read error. Here the CDR3 DNA reads TGTGCCAGCAGTAATTTTTGGGACAGGGGCATTCAAGAGACCCAGTACTTC. It translates to CASSNFWDRGIQETQYF. The chain carries TRBV10-3 and TRBJ2-5; 10 bases fit TRBD1. The CDR3 extends over 17 amino acids. Per germline, CDR1 ENHRY and CDR2 SYGVKD.

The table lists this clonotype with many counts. In DNA form, the CDR3 reads TGTGCCAGCAGCCAGGCTGGACGGACTAGCGCCTACGAGCAGTACTTC. This codes for CASSQAGRTSAYEQYF. The chain joins TRBV3-1 to TRBJ2-7; 9 nucleotides agree with TRBD2. The length of the CDR3 is 16 residues. Germline CDR1 is LGHDT and CDR2 is YNNKEL (reference sequence). V was clipped by 3 bases and J by 2 bases; unmatched bases: 8.

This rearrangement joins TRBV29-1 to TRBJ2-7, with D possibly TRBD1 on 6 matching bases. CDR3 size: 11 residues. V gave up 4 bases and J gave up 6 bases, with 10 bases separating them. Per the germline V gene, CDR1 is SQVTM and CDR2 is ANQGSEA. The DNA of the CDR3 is TGCAGCGTTGCTCAGGGGTCCGAGCAGTACTTC. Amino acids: CSVAQGSEQYF.

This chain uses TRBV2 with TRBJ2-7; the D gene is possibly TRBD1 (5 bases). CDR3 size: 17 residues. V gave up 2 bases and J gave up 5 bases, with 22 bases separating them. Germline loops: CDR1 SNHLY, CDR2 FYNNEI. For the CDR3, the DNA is TGTGCCAGCAGTGAATGGGTCGGTAGGACATTGGCACACGAGCAGTACTTC. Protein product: CASSEWVGRTLAHEQYF.

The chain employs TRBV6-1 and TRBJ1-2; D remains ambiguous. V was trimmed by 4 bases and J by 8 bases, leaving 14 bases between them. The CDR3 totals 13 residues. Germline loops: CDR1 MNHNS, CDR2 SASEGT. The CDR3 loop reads CASSGGPSAGYTF. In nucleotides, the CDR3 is TGTGCCAGCAGTGGTGGTCCCTCCGCGGGCTACACCTTC.

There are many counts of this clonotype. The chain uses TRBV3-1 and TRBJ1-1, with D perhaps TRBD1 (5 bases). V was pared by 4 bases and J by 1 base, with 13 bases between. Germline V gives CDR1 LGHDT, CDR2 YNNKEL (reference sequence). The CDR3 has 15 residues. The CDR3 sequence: CASSRRDQTNTEAFF. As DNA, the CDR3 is TGTGCCAGCAGCCGAAGGGACCAAACGAACACTGAAGCTTTCTTT.

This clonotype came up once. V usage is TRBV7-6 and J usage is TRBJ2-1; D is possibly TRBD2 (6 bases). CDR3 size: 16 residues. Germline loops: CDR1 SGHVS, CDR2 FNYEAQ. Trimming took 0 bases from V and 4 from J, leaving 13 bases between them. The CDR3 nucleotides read TGTGCCAGCAGCTTAGCGATTAGCGGAGCATACAATGAGCAGTTCTTC. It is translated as CASSLAISGAYNEQFF.

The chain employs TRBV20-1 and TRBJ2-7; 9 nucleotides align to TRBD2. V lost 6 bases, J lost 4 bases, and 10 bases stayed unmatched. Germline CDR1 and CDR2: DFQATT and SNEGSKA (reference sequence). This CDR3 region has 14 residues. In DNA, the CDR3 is TGCAGTGCCAAGACTTTAGCGGGAGCTTACGAGCAGTACTTC. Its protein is CSAKTLAGAYEQYF.

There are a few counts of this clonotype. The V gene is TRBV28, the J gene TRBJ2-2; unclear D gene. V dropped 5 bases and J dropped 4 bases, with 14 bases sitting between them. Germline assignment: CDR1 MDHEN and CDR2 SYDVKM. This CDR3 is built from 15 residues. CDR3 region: CASSTINRATGELFF. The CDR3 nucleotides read TGTGCCAGCAGTACGATAAATCGGGCCACCGGGGAGCTGTTTTTT.

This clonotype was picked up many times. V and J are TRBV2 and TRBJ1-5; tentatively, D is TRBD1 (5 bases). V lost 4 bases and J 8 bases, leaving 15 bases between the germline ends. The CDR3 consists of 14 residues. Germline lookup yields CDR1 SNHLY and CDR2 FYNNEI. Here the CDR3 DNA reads TGTGCCAGCAGTGTACGTCAGGGAGTTAAGCCCCAGCATTTT. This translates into CASSVRQGVKPQHF.

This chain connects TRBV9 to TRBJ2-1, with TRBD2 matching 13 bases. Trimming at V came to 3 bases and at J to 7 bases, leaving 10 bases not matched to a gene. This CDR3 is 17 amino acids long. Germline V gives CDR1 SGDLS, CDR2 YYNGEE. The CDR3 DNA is TGTGCCAGCAGCGAGGGACTAGCGGGAAGACTAGAAAATGAGCAGTTCTTC. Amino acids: CASSEGLAGRLENEQFF.